This T cell receptor (beta chain) was obtained from a study of identical twins. TCRdb used MiXCR to reprocess the 5' RACE reads, holding one entry per CDR3 protein. The table lists 150,000 or so distinct CDR3 sequences, roughly 3.5% of them singletons. This clonotype has at least ten counts. Input material: memory T cells sorted from blood. This receptor was identified in a man aged 18 to 30 in good health.

The CDR3 region is CASSPVGGAPGTQYF. For the CDR3, the DNA is TGTGCCAGCAGCCCGGTGGGGGGCGCCCCCGGGACCCAGTACTTC. The gene calls are TRBV5-5 and TRBJ2-5; D is tentatively TRBD1 or TRBD2 (6 bases each). The CDR3 loop spans 15 amino acids. CDR1 is SGHKS, CDR2 YYEKEE, per germline (reference sequence). The V end lost 4 bases, the J end lost 7 bases, and 20 bases lay between the germline ends.